The present entry profiles one T cell receptor (beta chain) with its context. Its specific antigen is unknown. No much larger clone is present one base from it, and per-base qualities are unavailable. These data originate in a study of blood T cell repertoires in COVID-19 (dated by TCRdb to about 2020). Concerning the study at large: Samples from collaborators originated in the United States, Italy and Spain and spanned both the acute and convalescent phases of COVID-19. The sample metadata nearly always contained a de-identified subject ID, COVID-19 status, age in years and sex. The repertoires were made available in a free public database intended to serve as a resource for research on the immune response to SARS-CoV-2. The prospective study material was composed of cDNA or gDNA derived from T cells, B-cell-depleted T cells, or PBMCs. Where HLA class I and class II types were available, the types were taken from metadata supplied by the sample provider, not from assay-based typing. Samples came from the ongoing ImmuneRACE study (first 160 participants) plus 1,254 subjects from 6 global collaborators. The dataset comprised deeply sampled blood TCRbeta repertoires from subjects exposed to, actively infected with, or recovered from COVID-19.

Points the paper makes about the study in general: The amount of clinical and demographic metadata varied by source and participant and was provided uncurated.

Collaborating institutions collected whole blood in K2EDTA tubes following their own protocols. For TCRbeta analysis, collaborator samples were shipped as frozen whole blood, as isolated PBMCs, or as DNA extracted from either sample type. TCRbeta CDR3 regions were amplified from genomic DNA by means of the immunoSEQ Assay, a bias-controlled multiplex PCR. Per the source publication's procedure: The number of nucleated cells in each sample was estimated from the amplification of reference gene primers within the assay. To quantify the absolute abundance of each unique TCRbeta CDR3 rearrangement, sequence reads were collapsed and filtered. For each sample, productive Simpson clonality was calculated as the square root of Simpson's diversity index over productive rearrangements. TCRdb's version of the immuneACCESS table is confined to in-frame rearrangements and falls short of the full clone set. An unresolved V gene accounts for under half of the shortfall where checked; the remainder is of unknown origin. Clone size and the V and J calls come from that table; the DNA yielded D and trimming. The sample data list about 150,000 clones, and 80% to 90% of these were observed just once. The ten largest clones take up about 15% of the sample.

The germline V gene (reference sequence) sets CDR1 to LNHNV and CDR2 to YYDKDF. Trimming takes 1 base from V and 1 base from J, and the germline ends sit 13 bases apart. The CDR3 sequence holds 17 residues, the cysteine and phenylalanine included. Only the CDR3 DNA stays, 51 bases, in frame from base 1. The sequencing sample was made of peripheral blood. This sequence uses TRBV15 and TRBJ2-2, and the D gene may be TRBD2, 6 bases matching. The sequence derives from a woman between 35 and 50 years old with acute or convalescent COVID-19. The CDR3 corresponds to CATSRAVIAENTGELFF. The nucleotides read TGTGCCACCAGCAGAGCAGTGATAGCGGAGAACACCGGGGAGCTGTTTTTT.